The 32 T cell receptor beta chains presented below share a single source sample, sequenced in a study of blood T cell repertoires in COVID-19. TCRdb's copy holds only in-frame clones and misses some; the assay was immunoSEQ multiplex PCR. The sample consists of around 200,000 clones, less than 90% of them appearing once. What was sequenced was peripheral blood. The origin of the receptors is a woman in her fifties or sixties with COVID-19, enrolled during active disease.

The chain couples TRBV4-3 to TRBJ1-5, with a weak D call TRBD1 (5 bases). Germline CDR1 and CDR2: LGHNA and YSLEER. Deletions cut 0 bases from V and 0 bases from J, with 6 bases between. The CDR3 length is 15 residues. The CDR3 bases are TGCGCCAGCAGCCAAGACAGGGATAGCAATCAGCCCCAGCATTTT. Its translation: CASSQDRDSNQPQHF.

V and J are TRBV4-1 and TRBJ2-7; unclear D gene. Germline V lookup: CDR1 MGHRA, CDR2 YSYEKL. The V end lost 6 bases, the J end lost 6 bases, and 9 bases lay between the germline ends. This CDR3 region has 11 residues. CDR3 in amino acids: CASRGPGEQYF. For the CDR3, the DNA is TGCGCCAGCAGGGGTCCGGGCGAGCAGTACTTC.

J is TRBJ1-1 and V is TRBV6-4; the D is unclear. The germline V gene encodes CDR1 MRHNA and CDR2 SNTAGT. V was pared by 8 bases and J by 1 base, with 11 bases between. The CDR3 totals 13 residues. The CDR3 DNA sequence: TGTGCCAGCCGAGAGAGAGGGAACACTGAAGCTTTCTTT. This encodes CASRERGNTEAFF.

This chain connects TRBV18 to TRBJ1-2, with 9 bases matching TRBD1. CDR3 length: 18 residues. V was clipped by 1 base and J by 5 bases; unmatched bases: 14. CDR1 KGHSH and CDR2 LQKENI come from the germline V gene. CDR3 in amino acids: CASSPLGQGSQPPYGYTF. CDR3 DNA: TGTGCCAGCTCACCACTCGGACAGGGGTCCCAGCCCCCTTATGGCTACACCTTC.

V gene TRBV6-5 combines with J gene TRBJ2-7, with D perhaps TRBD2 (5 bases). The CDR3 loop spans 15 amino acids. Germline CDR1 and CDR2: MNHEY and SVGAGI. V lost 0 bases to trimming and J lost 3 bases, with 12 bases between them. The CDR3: CASSYSRAAVYEQYF. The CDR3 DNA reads TGTGCCAGCAGTTACTCGCGGGCAGCCGTCTACGAGCAGTACTTC.

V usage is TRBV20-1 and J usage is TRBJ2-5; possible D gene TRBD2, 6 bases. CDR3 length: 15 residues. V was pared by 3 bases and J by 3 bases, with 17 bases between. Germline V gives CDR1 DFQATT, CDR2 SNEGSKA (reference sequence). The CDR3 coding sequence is TGCAGTGCTAGTAGCCTAGCGAGGCCTAAAGAGACCCAGTACTTC. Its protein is CSASSLARPKETQYF.

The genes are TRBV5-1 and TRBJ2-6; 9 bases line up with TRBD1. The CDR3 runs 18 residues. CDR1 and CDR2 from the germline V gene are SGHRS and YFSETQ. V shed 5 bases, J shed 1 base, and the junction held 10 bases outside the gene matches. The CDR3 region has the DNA TGCGCCAGCAGTAGGCCGGGACAGGGCGGGTCTGGGGCCAACGTCCTGACTTTC. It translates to CASSRPGQGGSGANVLTF. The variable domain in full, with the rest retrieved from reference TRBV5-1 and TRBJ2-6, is KAGVTQTPRYLIKTRGQQVTLSCSPISGHRSVSWYQQTPGQGLQFLFEYFSETQRNKGNFPGRFSGRQFSNSRSEMNVSTLELGDSALYLCASSRPGQGGSGANVLTFGAGSRLTVL.

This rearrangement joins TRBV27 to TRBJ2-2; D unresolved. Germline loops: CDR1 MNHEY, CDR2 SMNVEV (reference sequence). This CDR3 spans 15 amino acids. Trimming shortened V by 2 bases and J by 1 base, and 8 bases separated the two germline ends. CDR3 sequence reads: CASSLGHRNTGELFF. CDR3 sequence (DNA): TGTGCCAGCAGTTTAGGGCACCGGAACACCGGGGAGCTGTTTTTT.

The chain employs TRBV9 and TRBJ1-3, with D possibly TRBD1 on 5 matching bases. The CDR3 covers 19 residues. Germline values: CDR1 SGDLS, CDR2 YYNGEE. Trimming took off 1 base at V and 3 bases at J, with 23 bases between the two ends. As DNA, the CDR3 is TGTGCCAGCAGCGTAAAAGGGGCCACGGCGGGGCGCCTTGGAAACACCATATATTTT. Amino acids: CASSVKGATAGRLGNTIYF.

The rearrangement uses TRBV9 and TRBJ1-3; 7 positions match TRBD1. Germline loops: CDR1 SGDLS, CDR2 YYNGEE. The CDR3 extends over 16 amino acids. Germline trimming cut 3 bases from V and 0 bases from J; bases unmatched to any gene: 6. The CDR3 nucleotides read TGTGCCAGCAGCGCCGGACAGGCTTACTCTGGAAACACCATATATTTT. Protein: CASSAGQAYSGNTIYF.

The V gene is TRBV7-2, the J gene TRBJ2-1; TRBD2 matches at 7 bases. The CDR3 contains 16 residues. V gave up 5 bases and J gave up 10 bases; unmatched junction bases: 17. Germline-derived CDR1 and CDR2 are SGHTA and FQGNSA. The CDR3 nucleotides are TGTGCCAGCAGCCCTCAAGTGGGAGGGCCCTTCGGCGAGCAGTTCTTC. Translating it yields CASSPQVGGPFGEQFF.

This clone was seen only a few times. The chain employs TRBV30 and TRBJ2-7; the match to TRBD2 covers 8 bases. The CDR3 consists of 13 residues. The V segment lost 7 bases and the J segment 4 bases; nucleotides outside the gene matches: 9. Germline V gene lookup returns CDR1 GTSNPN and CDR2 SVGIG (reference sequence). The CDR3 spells CASQESGSYEQYF. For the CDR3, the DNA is TGTGCCTCCCAGGAGAGCGGGAGTTACGAGCAGTACTTC.

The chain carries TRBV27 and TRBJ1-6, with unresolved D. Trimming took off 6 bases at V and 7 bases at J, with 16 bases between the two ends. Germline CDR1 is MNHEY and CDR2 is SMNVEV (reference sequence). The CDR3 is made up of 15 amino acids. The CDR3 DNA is TGTGCCAGCAGGATCTCCCTGGTGGCCAATTCACCCCTCCACTTT. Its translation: CASRISLVANSPLHF.

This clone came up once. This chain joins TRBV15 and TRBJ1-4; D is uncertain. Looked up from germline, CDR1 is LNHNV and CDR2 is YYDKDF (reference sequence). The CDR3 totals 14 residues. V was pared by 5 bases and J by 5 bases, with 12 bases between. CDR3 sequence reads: CATSGTGRNEKLFF. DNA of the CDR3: TGTGCCACCAGCGGAACCGGGAGGAATGAAAAACTGTTTTTT.

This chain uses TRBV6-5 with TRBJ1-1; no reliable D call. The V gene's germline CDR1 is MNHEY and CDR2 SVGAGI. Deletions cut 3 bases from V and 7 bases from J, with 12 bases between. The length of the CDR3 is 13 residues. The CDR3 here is CASSYSSGYEAFF. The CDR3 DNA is TGTGCCAGCAGTTATAGTTCGGGGTATGAAGCTTTCTTT.

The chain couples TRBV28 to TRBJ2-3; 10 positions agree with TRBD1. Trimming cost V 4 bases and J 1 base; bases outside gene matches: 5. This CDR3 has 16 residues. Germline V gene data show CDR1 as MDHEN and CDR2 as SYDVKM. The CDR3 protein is CASSWGTGVGTDTQYF. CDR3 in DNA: TGTGCCAGCAGTTGGGGGACAGGGGTTGGCACAGATACGCAGTATTTT.

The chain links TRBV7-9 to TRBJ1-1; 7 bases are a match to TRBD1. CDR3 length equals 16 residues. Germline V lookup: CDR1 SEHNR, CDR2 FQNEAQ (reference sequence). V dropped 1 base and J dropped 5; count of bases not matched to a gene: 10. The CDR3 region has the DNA TGTGCCAGCAGCTTAGGAGCCAGGGGGTGGTTGACTGAAGCTTTCTTT. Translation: CASSLGARGWLTEAFF. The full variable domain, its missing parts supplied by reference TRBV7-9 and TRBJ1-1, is DTGVSQNPRHKITKRGQNVTFRCDPISEHNRLYWYRQTLGQGPEFLTYFQNEAQLEKSRLLSDRFSAERPKGSFSTLEIQRTEQGDSAMYLCASSLGARGWLTEAFFGQGTRLTVV.

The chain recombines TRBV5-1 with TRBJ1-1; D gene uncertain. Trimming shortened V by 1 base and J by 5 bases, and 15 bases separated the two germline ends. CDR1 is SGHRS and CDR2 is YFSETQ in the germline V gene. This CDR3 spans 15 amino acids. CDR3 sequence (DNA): TGCGCCAGCAGCTTGTATGGAGGGATGGAAACTGAAGCTTTCTTT. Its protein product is CASSLYGGMETEAFF.

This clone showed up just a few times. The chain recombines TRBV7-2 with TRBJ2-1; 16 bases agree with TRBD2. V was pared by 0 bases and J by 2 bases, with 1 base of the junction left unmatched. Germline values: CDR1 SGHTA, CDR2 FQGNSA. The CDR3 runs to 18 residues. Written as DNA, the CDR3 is TGTGCCAGCAGCTTAGCGGGACTAGCGGGAGGGCCCTACAATGAGCAGTTCTTC. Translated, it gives CASSLAGLAGGPYNEQFF.

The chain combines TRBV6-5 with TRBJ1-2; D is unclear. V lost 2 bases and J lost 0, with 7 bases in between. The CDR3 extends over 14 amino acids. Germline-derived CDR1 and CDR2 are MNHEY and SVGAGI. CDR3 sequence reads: CASSYIPANYGYTF. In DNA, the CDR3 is TGTGCCAGCAGTTACATCCCGGCTAACTATGGCTACACCTTC.

Here the CDR3 reads CASTRWGTGGGNTIYF. The CDR3, as DNA: TGTGCCAGCACACGGTGGGGGACAGGGGGAGGAAACACCATATATTTT. J is TRBJ1-3 and V is TRBV7-9; 11 bases fit TRBD1. The germline V gene has CDR1 SEHNR and CDR2 FQNEAQ (reference sequence). The CDR3 extends over 16 amino acids. After removal of 7 bases from V and 4 bases from J, the junction contained 9 bases not matched to a gene. Using reference TRBV7-9 and TRBJ1-3 for the parts outside the CDR3, the full variable domain is DTGVSQNPRHKITKRGQNVTFRCDPISEHNRLYWYRQTLGQGPEFLTYFQNEAQLEKSRLLSDRFSAERPKGSFSTLEIQRTEQGDSAMYLCASTRWGTGGGNTIYFGEGSWLTVV.

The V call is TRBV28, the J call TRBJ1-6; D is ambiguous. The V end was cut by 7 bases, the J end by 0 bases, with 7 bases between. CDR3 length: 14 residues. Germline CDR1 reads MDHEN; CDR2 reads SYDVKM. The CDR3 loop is CASTFSSYNSPLHF. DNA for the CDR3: TGTGCCAGCACTTTTAGCTCCTATAATTCACCCCTCCACTTT.

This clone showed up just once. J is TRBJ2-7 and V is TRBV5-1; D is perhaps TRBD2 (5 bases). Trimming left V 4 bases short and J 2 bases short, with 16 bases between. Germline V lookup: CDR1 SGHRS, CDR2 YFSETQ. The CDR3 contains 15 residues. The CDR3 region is CASSRSGRSTYEQYF. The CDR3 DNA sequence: TGCGCCAGCAGCCGAAGCGGACGGTCTACCTACGAGCAGTACTTC.

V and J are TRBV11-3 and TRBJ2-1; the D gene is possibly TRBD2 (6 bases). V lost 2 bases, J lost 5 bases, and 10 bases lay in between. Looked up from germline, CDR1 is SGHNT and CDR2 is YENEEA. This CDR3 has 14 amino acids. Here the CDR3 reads CASSLWEEDNEQFF. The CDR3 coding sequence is TGTGCCAGCAGCTTATGGGAGGAAGACAATGAGCAGTTCTTC.

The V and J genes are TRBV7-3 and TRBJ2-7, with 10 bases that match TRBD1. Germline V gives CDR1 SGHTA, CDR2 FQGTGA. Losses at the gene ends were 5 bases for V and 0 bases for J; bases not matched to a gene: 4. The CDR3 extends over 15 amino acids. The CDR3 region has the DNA TGTGCCAGCAGCGCTGGGACAGGGGCCTCCTACGAGCAGTACTTC. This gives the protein CASSAGTGASYEQYF.

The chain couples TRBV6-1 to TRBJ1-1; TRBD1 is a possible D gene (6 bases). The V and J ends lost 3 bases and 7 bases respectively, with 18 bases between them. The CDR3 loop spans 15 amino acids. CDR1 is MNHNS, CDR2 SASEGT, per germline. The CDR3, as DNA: TGTGCCAGCAGTGAGCTACCAGGACAGTTTAGTGAAGCTTTCTTT. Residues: CASSELPGQFSEAFF.

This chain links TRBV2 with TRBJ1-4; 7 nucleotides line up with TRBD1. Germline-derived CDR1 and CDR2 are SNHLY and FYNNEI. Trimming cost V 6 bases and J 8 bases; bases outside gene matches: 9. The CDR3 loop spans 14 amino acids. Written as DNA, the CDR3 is TGTGCCAGCAGCGAACAGGGGATCGAGGAAAAACTGTTTTTT. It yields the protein CASSEQGIEEKLFF.

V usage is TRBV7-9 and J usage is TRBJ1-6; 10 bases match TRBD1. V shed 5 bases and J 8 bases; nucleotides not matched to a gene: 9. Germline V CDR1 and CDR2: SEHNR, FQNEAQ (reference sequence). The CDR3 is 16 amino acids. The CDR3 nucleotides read TGTGCCAGCAGCATCACTGCCGGGACAGGGGATTCACCCCTCCACTTT. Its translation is CASSITAGTGDSPLHF.

CDR3 bases: TGTGCCAGCAGCGTATTACAGGGCAAAAACACTGAAGCTTTCTTT. It translates to CASSVLQGKNTEAFF. This rearrangement joins TRBV7-8 to TRBJ1-1, with a tentative D call TRBD1 (6 bases). The CDR3 extends over 15 amino acids. Trimming removed 5 bases at V and 2 bases at J, with 15 bases between. The germline gives CDR1 SGHVS, CDR2 FQNEAQ.

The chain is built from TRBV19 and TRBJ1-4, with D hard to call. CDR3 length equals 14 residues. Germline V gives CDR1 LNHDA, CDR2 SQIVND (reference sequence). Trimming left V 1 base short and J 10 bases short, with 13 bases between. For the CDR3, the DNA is TGTGCCAGTAGTATAGCCGGGTCGGTCGGAAAACTGTTTTTT. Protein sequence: CASSIAGSVGKLFF.

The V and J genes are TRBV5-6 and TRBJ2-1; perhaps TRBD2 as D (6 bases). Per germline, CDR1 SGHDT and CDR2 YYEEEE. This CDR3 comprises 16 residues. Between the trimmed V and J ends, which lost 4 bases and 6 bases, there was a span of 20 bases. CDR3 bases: TGTGCCAGCAGCCGCGAGGAGACTAGGCGGGTCAATGAGCAGTTCTTC. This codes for CASSREETRRVNEQFF.

In DNA form, the CDR3 reads TGTGCCAGCAGCTTGCCCGGACAGGGGGCGATCCACGAGCAGTACTTC. It yields the protein CASSLPGQGAIHEQYF. The chain is built from TRBV5-6 and TRBJ2-7, with 11 bases that match TRBD1. Germline-derived CDR1 and CDR2 are SGHDT and YYEEEE. The CDR3 sequence is 16 residues long. Trimming cost V 1 base and J 5 bases; bases outside gene matches: 8.